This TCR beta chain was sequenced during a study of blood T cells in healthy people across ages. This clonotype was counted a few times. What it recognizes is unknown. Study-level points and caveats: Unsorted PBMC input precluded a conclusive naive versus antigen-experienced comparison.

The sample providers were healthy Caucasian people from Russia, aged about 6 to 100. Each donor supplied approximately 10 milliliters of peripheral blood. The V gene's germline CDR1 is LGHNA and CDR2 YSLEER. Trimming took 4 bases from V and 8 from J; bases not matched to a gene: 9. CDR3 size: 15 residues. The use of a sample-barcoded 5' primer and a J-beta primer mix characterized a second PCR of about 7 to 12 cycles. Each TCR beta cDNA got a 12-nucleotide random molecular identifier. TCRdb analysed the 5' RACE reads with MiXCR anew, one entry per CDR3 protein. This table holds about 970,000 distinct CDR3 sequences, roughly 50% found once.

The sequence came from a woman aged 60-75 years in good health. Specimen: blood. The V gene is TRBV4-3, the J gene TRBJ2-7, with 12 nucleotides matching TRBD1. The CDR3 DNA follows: TGCGCCAGCAGCCTTTCCGGGACAGGGGGCGATAAGCAGTACTTC. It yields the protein CASSLSGTGGDKQYF.